This entry lists 24 T cell receptor beta chains sequenced from one sample in a study of T-cell reconstitution after alpha-beta-depleted transplantation in children (TCRdb year 2016). Library preparation used PCR. Sequencing instrument: Illumina HiSeq 2500. TCR library preparation used molecular barcoding, with unique molecular identifiers applied to normalize quantification of the TCRbeta repertoire. TCRdb handled the public reads itself, with Q25 trimming in fastp and clone calling in MiXCR, and kept productive beta chains. Identical CDR3 protein sequences are pooled into one entry, listed with their most common genes and DNA. Counted in this sample were hundreds of thousands of distinct CDR3 sequences; under 15% of them appeared once. The ten largest clones represent 2.2% of the sample. The treatment or condition label, read with the paper, signifies: allogeneic hematopoietic cell transplantation with graft depleted of TCRalphabeta T cells and CD19 B cells.

Here the sequenced sample was PBMCs, mostly from graft donor cells, taken 360 days after TCRalphabeta/CD19-depleted stem cell transplant. These TCRs come from a male patient aged 10 to 17 who had a stem cell transplant for acute myeloid leukemia, so the T cells may come from the graft donor.

V usage is TRBV4-3 and J usage is TRBJ2-1; no firm D call. The V end was cut by 4 bases, the J end by 2 bases, with 18 bases between. Germline values: CDR1 LGHNA, CDR2 YSLEER. There are 17 residues in the CDR3. The CDR3 DNA reads TGCGCCAGCAGCCGCGCCTTCGGTAGCCGAGCCTACAATGAGCAGTTCTTC. This translates into CASSRAFGSRAYNEQFF.

This clonotype was observed a handful of times. The CDR3 region has the DNA TGTGCCATCAGGGGGCTAGCGAGCGATGAGCAGTTCTTC. Translation gives CAIRGLASDEQFF. V and J are TRBV10-3 and TRBJ2-1; TRBD2 is a possible D gene (6 bases). This CDR3 region has 13 residues. Germline values: CDR1 ENHRY, CDR2 SYGVKD. V lost 6 bases, J lost 8 bases, and 14 bases lay in between.

The V and J genes are TRBV27 and TRBJ2-7, with D tentatively TRBD1 or TRBD2 (5 bases each). The germline V and J ends were trimmed by 1 base and 0 bases, with 13 bases remaining between them. In germline, CDR1 is MNHEY, CDR2 SMNVEV (reference sequence). This CDR3 has 16 residues. The CDR3 DNA sequence: TGTGCCAGCAGTTTATACGTGGGACGTATCTCCTACGAGCAGTACTTC. As protein: CASSLYVGRISYEQYF.

V usage is TRBV20-1 and J usage is TRBJ2-2; a weak D match, TRBD1 (6 bases). The CDR3 has 15 amino acids. Trimming took off 0 bases at V and 5 bases at J, with 13 bases between the two ends. CDR1 is DFQATT and CDR2 is SNEGSKA in the germline V gene (reference sequence). CDR3 bases: TGCAGTGCTAGAGAATGGGCAGGGGATACCGGGGAGCTGTTTTTT. Its translation is CSAREWAGDTGELFF.

In this sample, this clonotype turned up a few times. This CDR3 reads CASSLLGQGANEQFF. CDR3 nucleotide sequence: TGTGCCAGCAGTTTACTTGGACAGGGGGCTAATGAGCAGTTCTTC. The V gene is TRBV27, the J gene TRBJ2-1; 11 nucleotides agree with TRBD1. Trimming cost V 2 bases and J 7 bases; bases outside gene matches: 4. This CDR3 is 15 amino acids long. Germline V CDR1 and CDR2: MNHEY, SMNVEV (reference sequence).

The rearrangement links TRBV20-1 to TRBJ2-7; unclear D gene. The CDR3 runs 14 residues. V shed 2 bases and J shed 2 bases, with 13 bases lying between them. Looked up from germline, CDR1 is DFQATT and CDR2 is SNEGSKA (reference sequence). The CDR3: CSARKENIPYEQYF. The CDR3 DNA reads as TGCAGTGCTAGAAAAGAGAACATACCCTACGAGCAGTACTTC.

In this sample, this clonotype turned up a few times. Compared with germline, one end of the junction differs, possibly owing to a read error. J is TRBJ2-1 and V is TRBV28; 9 bases map to TRBD2. CDR3 size: 11 residues. CDR1 and CDR2 from the germline V gene are MDHEN and SYDVKM. The DNA of the CDR3 is TGCAGGACTAGCGACTACAATGAGCAGTTCTTC. This encodes CRTSDYNEQFF.

V and J are TRBV4-2 and TRBJ1-4; D is uncertain. Germline values: CDR1 LGHNA, CDR2 YNFKEQ. The CDR3 loop spans 16 amino acids. Trimming stripped 0 bases from V and 7 bases from J, with 15 bases between. Here the CDR3 reads CASSQDSGSQGEKLFF. Written as DNA, the CDR3 is TGTGCCAGCAGCCAAGACAGTGGGAGTCAAGGTGAAAAACTGTTTTTT.

This clonotype has ten or more counts. This chain joins TRBV7-8 and TRBJ2-2, with 11 bases that match TRBD2. CDR3 length: 16 amino acids. Germline lookup yields CDR1 SGHVS and CDR2 FQNEAQ. Germline trimming cut 5 bases from V and 5 bases from J; bases unmatched to any gene: 7. This CDR3 reads CASSETSGSRTGELFF. As DNA, the CDR3 is TGTGCCAGCAGCGAAACTAGCGGGAGCAGGACCGGGGAGCTGTTTTTT.

CDR3 sequence reads: CATSDRTSGKETQYF. The CDR3 coding sequence is TGTGCCACCAGTGACCGGACTAGCGGGAAGGAGACCCAGTACTTC. This chain connects TRBV24-1 to TRBJ2-5, with TRBD2 identical over 12 bases. The CDR3 is made up of 15 amino acids. The J segment lost 5 bases and the V segment lost 4 bases, leaving 4 bases of the junction unmatched. From germline, CDR1 is KGHDR and CDR2 SFDVKD.

This chain joins TRBV7-2 and TRBJ2-5, with 12 nucleotides matching TRBD2. Germline lookup yields CDR1 SGHTA and CDR2 FQGNSA. V trimming: 1 base; J trimming: 5 bases; junction bases outside the gene matches: 5. CDR3 length: 16 residues. CDR3 DNA sequence: TGTGCCAGCAGCTTAGTTCCTAGCGGGAGGGGGGAGACCCAGTACTTC. Its translation: CASSLVPSGRGETQYF.

This chain connects TRBV29-1 to TRBJ2-2; D unresolved. The CDR3 runs to 13 residues. Germline V gene sequence: CDR1 SQVTM, CDR2 ANQGSEA. V lost 1 base to trimming and J lost 3 bases, with 6 bases between them. The CDR3 nucleotides read TGCAGCGTTGAAGGATATGACACCGGGGAGCTGTTTTTT. This encodes CSVEGYDTGELFF.

This clonotype has just a few counts. This chain uses TRBV5-1 with TRBJ2-1, with 13 positions matching TRBD2. The length of the CDR3 is 17 residues. V gave up 4 bases and J gave up 2 bases; unmatched junction bases: 6. The germline V gene has CDR1 SGHRS and CDR2 YFSETQ. In nucleotides, the CDR3 is TGCGCCAGCAGCCCCGGGACTAGCGGGATTCCCTACAATGAGCAGTTCTTC. This gives the protein CASSPGTSGIPYNEQFF.

The chain has TRBV7-6 and TRBJ2-7; TRBD1 agrees at 7 bases. The CDR3 has 16 amino acids. Germline CDR1 is SGHVS and CDR2 is FNYEAQ. V dropped 5 bases and J dropped 3; count of bases not matched to a gene: 13. Here the CDR3 reads CASSHARGGGSYEQYF. The CDR3 DNA is TGTGCCAGCAGCCACGCCCGAGGGGGCGGTAGCTACGAGCAGTACTTC.

This clonotype came up a few times. The chain couples TRBV24-1 to TRBJ2-5, with a tentative D call TRBD1 (6 bases). Germline V gene sequence: CDR1 KGHDR, CDR2 SFDVKD. Trimming cost V 3 bases and J 3 bases, with 7 bases left between them. This CDR3 spans 13 amino acids. The CDR3 nucleotides are TGTGCCACCAGTGATGCAGGGGAAGAGACCCAGTACTTC. It specifies CATSDAGEETQYF.

This clonotype was seen only a few times. The CDR3 nucleotides are TGTGCCAGCAGTTGGGACAGGGTGAACACTGAAGCTTTCTTT. It translates to CASSWDRVNTEAFF. The gene calls are TRBV6-5 and TRBJ1-1, with 9 bases aligning to TRBD1. Germline trimming cut 4 bases from V and 0 bases from J; bases unmatched to any gene: 0. CDR1 is MNHEY and CDR2 is SVGAGI in the germline V gene. This CDR3 has 14 amino acids.

This clonotype was seen at least ten times. The chain is built from TRBV5-6 and TRBJ2-7; the D gene is possibly TRBD2 (6 bases). Trimming left V 4 bases short and J 0 bases short, with 14 bases between. This CDR3 region has 15 residues. The germline gives CDR1 SGHDT, CDR2 YYEEEE. The CDR3 reads CASSPGPTSSYEQYF. The CDR3 DNA reads TGTGCCAGCAGCCCTGGACCGACTAGCTCCTACGAGCAGTACTTC.

This chain's CDR3 is CAWSAGQGSHEQYF. The CDR3 DNA reads as TGTGCCTGGAGTGCTGGACAGGGGTCCCACGAGCAGTACTTC. J is TRBJ2-7 and V is TRBV30; TRBD1 agrees at 9 bases. J was trimmed by 5 bases and V by 1 base; bases with no gene match: 6. This CDR3 spans 14 amino acids. Per the germline V gene, CDR1 is GTSNPN and CDR2 is SVGIG (reference sequence). The full variable domain, rest sourced from reference TRBV30 and TRBJ2-7, is SQTIHQWPATLVQPVGSPLSLECTVEGTSNPNLYWYRQAAGRGLQLLFYSVGIGQISSEVPQNLSASRPQDRQFILSSKKLLLSDSGFYLCAWSAGQGSHEQYFGPGTRLTVT.

The gene calls are TRBV7-6 and TRBJ2-7; 9 bases match TRBD2. Trimming removed 1 base from V and 0 bases from J; junction bases left unmatched: 10. This CDR3 contains 18 residues. Germline lookup yields CDR1 SGHVS and CDR2 FNYEAQ. The CDR3 DNA is TGTGCCAGCAGCTTAGGAAGGAGCGGGAGGTCCTCCTCCTACGAGCAGTACTTC. This sequence encodes CASSLGRSGRSSSYEQYF.

The chain employs TRBV28 and TRBJ1-2; D is undetermined. Germline V CDR1 and CDR2: MDHEN, SYDVKM. CDR3 length equals 12 residues. The germline V and J ends were trimmed by 5 bases and 3 bases, with 7 bases remaining between them. This CDR3 is CASSTFDYGYTF. CDR3 bases: TGTGCCAGCAGTACCTTTGACTATGGCTACACCTTC.

The chain uses TRBV7-2 and TRBJ2-7; TRBD2 might be the D (5 bases). V lost 1 base to trimming and J lost 4 bases, with 14 bases between them. Germline assignment: CDR1 SGHTA and CDR2 FQGNSA. The CDR3 contains 15 residues. The CDR3 region has the DNA TGTGCCAGCAGCTTAGTCCTTGGACGGGATTACGAGCAGTACTTC. Translating it yields CASSLVLGRDYEQYF.

Ten or more counts support this clonotype. The chain is built from TRBV20-1 and TRBJ2-1; the D gene is possibly TRBD2 (6 bases). This CDR3 has 13 amino acids. Germline-derived CDR1 and CDR2 are DFQATT and SNEGSKA (reference sequence). Trimming shortened V by 3 bases and J by 15 bases, and 21 bases separated the two germline ends. The CDR3 DNA sequence: TGCAGTGCTAGCAGGCTAGCGAGCCCCAAGGGGTTCTTC. The encoded protein is CSASRLASPKGFF.

The sample holds a few counts of this clonotype. The rearrangement uses TRBV20-1 and TRBJ2-7, with D perhaps TRBD2 (6 bases). Trimming left V 4 bases short and J 5 bases short, with 12 bases between. This CDR3 is built from 12 residues. Germline V gene lookup returns CDR1 DFQATT and CDR2 SNEGSKA (reference sequence). CDR3 in amino acids: CSATSVLNEQYF. The CDR3 DNA reads as TGCAGTGCTACTAGCGTGTTGAACGAGCAGTACTTC.

The J gene is TRBJ2-3, the V gene TRBV6-1; 8 nucleotides agree with TRBD2. Per the germline V gene, CDR1 is MNHNS and CDR2 is SASEGT. The CDR3 has 15 residues. The V gene end was trimmed by 5 bases and the J gene end by 4 bases; junction bases not matched to a gene: 8. The chain's CDR3 is CASSRGGRDSDTQYF. The DNA for the CDR3 is TGTGCCAGCAGTCGGGGGGGGCGGGACTCAGATACGCAGTATTTT.